The clone carrying this T cell receptor (beta chain) was detected a few times. The data belong to a study of control samples from healthy donors and cancer patients. Trimming cost V 5 bases and J 1 base, with 14 bases left between them. CDR3 length equals 15 residues. Germline CDR1 and CDR2: LNHDA and SQIVND (reference sequence). Profiled with immunoSEQ multiplex PCR; TCRdb holds only in-frame clones, not every one. The sample lists about 160,000 clones; roughly 95% were seen once. The sequenced material came from blood. The chain recombines TRBV19 with TRBJ1-1, with a possible D match to TRBD1 (5 bases). The clonotype comes from a woman in her twenties or thirties in good health. CDR3 sequence reads: CASSPARVGNTEAFF. Here the CDR3 DNA reads TGTGCCAGTAGTCCGGCCAGGGTCGGGAACACTGAAGCTTTCTTT.